The clone carrying this T cell receptor (beta chain) was counted a few times. Antigen unknown. The CDR3 is cut off 3 residues early in the read; its end comes from the germline J gene. This entry belongs to a study of T cell clonality in common variable immunodeficiency. Broader study findings: Patient heterogeneity in the CVID cohort limited correlations between repertoire features and clinical complications. CVID subjects had higher TCRbeta clonality than healthy controls, most marked in about a third. Reportedly, TCR beta sequences from common variable immunodeficiency showed fewer deletions and N-nucleotide insertions.

Donors gave roughly 4.5 to 8 ml heparinized peripheral whole blood. Sequencing input was equivalent genomic DNA from CVID and controls. TCRdb keeps only in-frame clones here, not all; method: immunoSEQ multiplex PCR. Listed for the sample are about 20,000 clones, none seen a single time. The CDR3 sequence is 13 residues long. V dropped 1 base and J dropped 2 bases, with 5 bases sitting between them. Germline V lookup: CDR1 SEHNR, CDR2 FQNEAQ (reference sequence). This chain uses TRBV7-9 with TRBJ2-5, with D hard to call. The receptor comes from a human donor with common variable immunodeficiency. Sequenced: peripheral blood mononuclear cells. The covered CDR3 bases are TGTGCCAGCAGCTTAGGGGCACAAGAGACC. Protein product: CASSLGAQET. The complete CDR3 reads CASSLGAQETQYF. Drawing the rest from reference TRBV7-9 and TRBJ2-5, the complete variable domain is DTGVSQNPRHKITKRGQNVTFRCDPISEHNRLYWYRQTLGQGPEFLTYFQNEAQLEKSRLLSDRFSAERPKGSFSTLEIQRTEQGDSAMYLCASSLGAQETQYFGPGTRLLVL.